Below are 27 T cell receptor beta chains sequenced from a single sample in a study of glioma-infiltrating T cells. Using RNA template, CDR3s of TCR alpha and beta were amplified with iRepertoire arm-PCR. One entry per CDR3 protein results from TCRdb running MiXCR on the multiplex PCR reads. The sample consists of 150,000 to 200,000 distinct CDR3 sequences, 32% of them appearing once. The source material was glioma tissue, nonneoplastic brain tissue, or PBMCs (not recorded which). Receptors were obtained from a human donor with low-grade glioma or glioblastoma, undergoing nonglioma brain surgery, or in good health (not recorded which).

This clonotype was observed many times. The rearrangement links TRBV28 to TRBJ1-6; D possibly corresponds to TRBD1 (5 bases). In germline, CDR1 is MDHEN, CDR2 SYDVKM. This CDR3 has 14 amino acids. V dropped 6 bases and J dropped 6 bases, with 12 bases sitting between them. In nucleotides, the CDR3 is TGTGCCAGCAGAGGCGACAGTGGTAATTCACCCCTCCACTTT. Encoded protein: CASRGDSGNSPLHF.

This rearrangement joins TRBV27 to TRBJ2-5; TRBD2 matches 9 bases. This CDR3 contains 17 residues. Per germline, CDR1 MNHEY and CDR2 SMNVEV (reference sequence). V lost 4 bases and J lost 0; bases outside the gene matches: 9. The CDR3 DNA follows: TGTGCCAGCAGTTACTACAGGGGCGGGAGGGACCAAGAGACCCAGTACTTC. As protein: CASSYYRGGRDQETQYF.

The genes are TRBV27 and TRBJ1-1, with a weak D call TRBD1 (6 bases). Trimming removed 2 bases from V and 6 bases from J, with 25 bases in between. This CDR3 has 18 amino acids. Germline CDR1 MNHEY, CDR2 SMNVEV (reference sequence). The DNA of the CDR3 is TGTGCCAGCAGTTTAACTCCAGGAGGGGCAGGACAGCGAGCTGAAGCTTTCTTT. Translating it yields CASSLTPGGAGQRAEAFF.

This clonotype was observed many times. CDR3 in DNA: TGTGCCAGCAGTTGGGGGGGGGCAGACTACTACAATGAGCAGTTCTTC. Its protein product is CASSWGGADYYNEQFF. This rearrangement joins TRBV27 to TRBJ2-1; perhaps TRBD2 as D (7 bases). The germline gives CDR1 MNHEY, CDR2 SMNVEV (reference sequence). Trimming took 4 bases from V and 3 from J, leaving 16 bases between them. There are 16 residues in the CDR3.

At least ten counts were recorded for this clonotype. The gene calls are TRBV6-2 or TRBV6-3 and TRBJ2-1, with 8 bases identical to TRBD2. Germline CDR1 MNHEY, CDR2 SVGEGT. V lost 2 bases, J lost 4 bases, and 13 bases stayed unmatched. CDR3 length equals 18 residues. CDR3: CASSYTLLIAGSYNEQFF. The CDR3 DNA reads as TGTGCCAGCAGTTACACATTACTTATAGCGGGATCATACAATGAGCAGTTCTTC.

This clonotype was seen many times. The rearrangement links TRBV2 to TRBJ1-2; D is perhaps TRBD1 (5 bases). The V end lost 6 bases, the J end lost 8 bases, and 13 bases lay between the germline ends. Germline V CDR1 and CDR2: SNHLY, FYNNEI. The CDR3 length is 12 residues. The CDR3 DNA sequence: TGTGCCAGCAGAGGGACCCGGGAAGGCTACACCTTC. This translates into CASRGTREGYTF.

This clonotype was counted many times. The chain links TRBV6-1 to TRBJ2-7; no clear D gene. Trimming left V 0 bases short and J 3 bases short, with 6 bases between. The length of the CDR3 is 13 residues. From germline, CDR1 is MNHNS and CDR2 SASEGT. For the CDR3, the DNA is TGTGCCAGCAGTGAAGCTATGGTCTACGAGCAGTACTTC. Residues: CASSEAMVYEQYF.

With regard to this clonotype: A much larger clone lies one base from this, so it may be a read error. This chain joins TRBV12-3 or TRBV12-4 and TRBJ1-4, with TRBD1 identical over 7 bases. CDR3 size: 15 residues. Losses at the gene ends were 6 bases for V and 0 bases for J; bases not matched to a gene: 4. CDR3 bases: TGTGCCAGCAGGGAACAGGGGACAACTAATGAAAAACTGTTTTTT. It encodes CASREQGTTNEKLFF.

This clonotype was seen at least ten times. The genes are TRBV10-3 and TRBJ1-1, with D possibly being TRBD1 (6 bases). V was pared by 10 bases and J by 3 bases, with 18 bases between. CDR3 size: 14 residues. CDR1 is ENHRY, CDR2 SYGVKD, per germline. The CDR3: CASENRQADTEAFF. DNA for the CDR3: TGTGCCAGCGAAAACCGACAGGCAGACACTGAAGCTTTCTTT.

This clonotype was detected ten times or more. This rearrangement joins TRBV20-1 to TRBJ2-1; tentatively, D is TRBD2 (5 bases). Trimming cost V 5 bases and J 0 bases, with 8 bases left between them. CDR1 and CDR2 from the germline V gene are DFQATT and SNEGSKA (reference sequence). This CDR3 comprises 13 residues. The CDR3 spells CSAGLDSYNEQFF. The CDR3 region has the DNA TGCAGTGCTGGACTCGACTCCTACAATGAGCAGTTCTTC.

This clonotype came up many times. The chain couples TRBV20-1 to TRBJ2-1; 14 bases are shared with TRBD2. Trimming removed 3 bases from V and 2 bases from J; junction bases left unmatched: 6. Germline lookup yields CDR1 DFQATT and CDR2 SNEGSKA (reference sequence). This CDR3 spans 17 amino acids. The CDR3 nucleotides are TGCAGTGCTAGCCGACTAGCGGGAGGGCCCCCCTACAATGAGCAGTTCTTC. Protein product: CSASRLAGGPPYNEQFF.

The chain has TRBV29-1 and TRBJ2-5, with D uncertain. The CDR3 is 16 amino acids. The ends were cut back, 0 bases at V and 0 bases at J, with 14 bases in the middle. Germline CDR1 reads SQVTM; CDR2 reads ANQGSEA. This CDR3 reads CSVEDRQSFNQETQYF. Written as DNA, the CDR3 is TGCAGCGTTGAAGATCGACAATCTTTTAACCAAGAGACCCAGTACTTC. Variable domain in full (rest from reference TRBV29-1 and TRBJ2-5): SAVISQKPSRDICQRGTSLTIQCQVDSQVTMMFWYRQQPGQSLTLIATANQGSEATYESGFVIDKFPISRPNLTFSTLTVSNMSPEDSSIYLCSVEDRQSFNQETQYFGPGTRLLVL.

This clonotype was recorded many times. The rearrangement joins TRBV20-1 to TRBJ1-3; D gene unclear. Trimming took 0 bases from V and 3 from J, leaving 9 bases between them. This CDR3 is built from 14 residues. Looked up from germline, CDR1 is DFQATT and CDR2 is SNEGSKA (reference sequence). The CDR3 nucleotides are TGCAGTGCTAGAGATTGGCAGAATGGAAACACCATATATTTT. As protein: CSARDWQNGNTIYF.

The CDR3 DNA follows: TGTGCCAGCTCACCCGGACAGCCGCCCTACGAGCAGTACTTC. Translation: CASSPGQPPYEQYF. The chain employs TRBV18 and TRBJ2-7, with a tentative D call TRBD1 (6 bases). Germline V gives CDR1 KGHSH, CDR2 LQKENI. With 3 bases removed from V and 2 bases from J, the gap between germline ends came to 11 bases. The CDR3 covers 14 residues.

A note on this clonotype: A much larger clone differs from this one at a single base, so this may be a read error. This chain uses TRBV14 with TRBJ1-2, with D unresolved. The V and J ends lost 0 bases and 5 bases respectively, with 7 bases between them. CDR3 length: 13 residues. Germline CDR1 SGHDN, CDR2 FVKESK. The CDR3 region is CASSQDQEYGYTF. As DNA, the CDR3 is TGTGCCAGCAGCCAAGATCAAGAGTATGGCTACACCTTC.

As for this clonotype: It is likely a read error, because the conserved phenylalanine at the end of the CDR3 is missing. The gene calls are TRBV28 and TRBJ1-1; D gene ambiguous. Between the trimmed V and J ends, which lost 5 bases and 10 bases, there was a span of 14 bases. CDR1 MDHEN and CDR2 SYDVKM come from the germline V gene. The CDR3 contains 12 residues. CDR3: CASSLRRSVAFL. The CDR3 DNA is TGTGCCAGCAGTCTCAGGAGGAGTGTAGCTTTCCTT.

This sequence joins TRBV6-2 or TRBV6-3 and TRBJ1-2, with 10 bases matching TRBD1. Germline lookup yields CDR1 MNHEY and CDR2 SVGEGT. CDR3 size: 14 residues. J lost 3 bases, V lost 6 bases, and 4 bases had no gene match. The CDR3 sequence is CASRWDRGDYGYTF. The CDR3 DNA sequence: TGTGCCAGCAGATGGGACAGGGGCGACTATGGCTACACCTTC.

This clonotype was seen at least ten times. The CDR3, as DNA: TGCGCCAGCAGCCAAGATGAAGGGGGTCAGCCCCAGCATTTT. Translation: CASSQDEGGQPQHF. This chain uses TRBV4-1 with TRBJ1-5; weak D call: TRBD1 (6 bases). Trimming stripped 0 bases from V and 6 bases from J, with 9 bases between. The CDR3 covers 14 residues. The germline CDR1 and CDR2 sequences are MGHRA and YSYEKL.

This clonotype was detected ten times or more. The V call is TRBV27, the J call TRBJ2-5; 11 bases match TRBD1. Germline trimming cut 0 bases from V and 4 bases from J; bases unmatched to any gene: 4. This CDR3 has 16 amino acids. Germline CDR1 MNHEY, CDR2 SMNVEV (reference sequence). Written as DNA, the CDR3 is TGTGCCAGCAGTTTATCGGACAGGGGGCGGATAGAGACCCAGTACTTC. Its translation: CASSLSDRGRIETQYF.

A word on this clonotype: A much larger clonotype is one base distant, so this may be a read error. The rearrangement links TRBV29-1 to TRBJ2-1, with D possibly TRBD2 on 6 matching bases. Germline-derived CDR1 and CDR2 are SQVTM and ANQGSEA. V lost 7 bases to trimming and J lost 5 bases, with 12 bases between them. The CDR3 totals 12 residues. The CDR3 coding sequence is TGCAGCGGGAGGGCGTGGAACAATGAGCAGTTCTTC. Protein product: CSGRAWNNEQFF.

In this sample, this clonotype turned up a few times. This chain links TRBV30 with TRBJ1-1; D remains unclear. The V gene lost 4 bases and the J gene lost 3 bases, with 15 bases spanning the gap. CDR3 length equals 14 residues. Germline V CDR1 and CDR2: GTSNPN, SVGIG (reference sequence). This CDR3 reads CAWTQSPADTEAFF. CDR3 in DNA: TGTGCCTGGACCCAATCCCCCGCGGACACTGAAGCTTTCTTT.

This clonotype showed up many times. The V and J genes are TRBV7-3 and TRBJ2-5; tentatively, D is TRBD1 (5 bases). The length of the CDR3 is 13 residues. Germline V CDR1 and CDR2: SGHTA, FQGTGA. The V and J ends lost 2 bases and 4 bases respectively, with 8 bases between them. The CDR3 loop is CASSLDQGETQYF. DNA for the CDR3: TGTGCCAGCAGCTTAGACCAGGGAGAGACCCAGTACTTC. Based on the CDR3 plus reference TRBV7-3 and TRBJ2-5, the full variable domain is GAGVSQTPSNKVTEKGKYVELRCDPISGHTALYWYRQSLGQGPEFLIYFQGTGAADDSGLPNDRFFAVRPEGSVSTLKIQRTERGDSAVYLCASSLDQGETQYFGPGTRLLVL.

This clonotype was observed at least ten times. CDR3 nucleotide sequence: TGTGCCAGCAGTGAGTACTACGAGCAGTACTTC. Amino acids: CASSEYYEQYF. The V gene is TRBV2, the J gene TRBJ2-7; no clear D. The germline CDR1 and CDR2 sequences are SNHLY and FYNNEI. This CDR3 is 11 amino acids long. V was clipped by 3 bases and J by 3 bases, with 3 bases between them.

At least ten counts were recorded for this clonotype. The chain links TRBV29-1 to TRBJ1-1; no reliable D call. V was cut by 6 bases and J by 3 bases, with 17 bases left in between. The CDR3 extends over 14 amino acids. Germline V lookup: CDR1 SQVTM, CDR2 ANQGSEA. CDR3 amino acids: CSVQDLLGDTEAFF. The CDR3 region has the DNA TGCAGCGTCCAGGACTTACTCGGGGACACTGAAGCTTTCTTT. Full variable domain (rest looked up from reference TRBV29-1 and TRBJ1-1): SAVISQKPSRDICQRGTSLTIQCQVDSQVTMMFWYRQQPGQSLTLIATANQGSEATYESGFVIDKFPISRPNLTFSTLTVSNMSPEDSSIYLCSVQDLLGDTEAFFGQGTRLTVV.

This clonotype was recorded a few times. This rearrangement joins TRBV19 to TRBJ1-1; D possibly corresponds to TRBD1 (5 bases). Germline V lookup: CDR1 LNHDA, CDR2 SQIVND (reference sequence). The V end was cut by 4 bases, the J end by 4 bases, with 13 bases between. This CDR3 spans 14 amino acids. CDR3 amino acids: CASSTGSWGTEAFF. The CDR3 coding sequence is TGTGCCAGTAGTACAGGGTCTTGGGGCACTGAAGCTTTCTTT.

This clonotype showed up many times. V and J are TRBV27 and TRBJ1-2, with D maybe TRBD1 (5 bases). This CDR3 spans 12 amino acids. V was cut by 6 bases and J by 5 bases, with 10 bases left in between. Germline V lookup: CDR1 MNHEY, CDR2 SMNVEV (reference sequence). CDR3 nucleotides: TGTGCCAGCAGGAACTCAGGGTATGGCTACACCTTC. Translating gives CASRNSGYGYTF.

The chain uses TRBV4-2 and TRBJ1-2; 9 bases align to TRBD1. This CDR3 contains 16 residues. J gave up 7 bases and V 2 bases, and 11 bases lay outside the gene matches. The germline V gene encodes CDR1 LGHNA and CDR2 YNFKEQ. The CDR3 here is CASSQRGAGQGCGYTF. The CDR3 nucleotides are TGTGCCAGCAGCCAAAGGGGCGCGGGACAGGGCTGTGGCTACACCTTC.